This T cell receptor beta chain was observed in a study of HIV-infected patients and healthy controls. Study information: In about 90% of the 16 patients, CD4 counts climbed slightly after three months but remained subnormal. Study findings and constraints: Healthy controls shared more CDR3 sequences between individuals than HIV-infected patients did.

cDNA was made from 500 ng RNA using alpha and beta constant primers. Alpha and beta chain libraries were made separately by chain-specific third strand synthesis with multiplexing indices. MiXCR, applied by TCRdb to the 5' RACE reads, yields one record per CDR3 protein. The data hold more than 4,000 distinct CDR3 sequences, with 20% observed a single time. The CDR3 is 14 residues long. Germline lookup yields CDR1 LNHDA and CDR2 SQIVND (reference sequence). V shed 4 bases, J shed 0 bases, and the junction held 0 bases outside the gene matches. This clonotype is medium-sized. What it binds is not known. Antiretroviral therapy had run roughly three months, about 14 weeks, before follow-up blood collection. Whole blood was used without fractionation, so all unsorted peripheral T cells were included.

The TCR was taken from an adult with HIV infection. The sample consisted of blood, taken during antiretroviral therapy. The chain carries TRBV19 and TRBJ2-1; 7 positions match TRBD2. As DNA, the CDR3 is TGTGCCAGTAGTACGGGGGGCTCCTACAATGAGCAGTTCTTC. Translated: CASSTGGSYNEQFF.